The sequence of this T cell receptor beta chain was determined in a study of shared clonotypes between healthy human individuals (dated by TCRdb to 2018 to 2021). Study-level background: Two women and a few men aged 18 to 49 years were included in the cohort. Different laboratories and diverse techniques were used to prepare libraries and sequence TCR repertoires, to increase sequencing depth and limit assay-specific biases. Leukapheresis yielded between about 0.94 and 10 billion PBMCs per donor. Blood TCR repertoires of about five healthy adults were deeply sequenced to estimate repertoire size and the extent of clonotype sharing between individuals. Per donor, three plates each were used for CD4 naive and CD4 memory, two for CD8 naive, and one for CD8 memory.

TCR CDR3 regions were amplified from genomic DNA by multiplex PCR using the deep immunoSEQ assay. Genomic DNA extracted from each cell subset was distributed evenly over all wells of several immunoSEQ 96-well plates, and each plate served as one replicate. For sorted subsets, each replicate PCR was loaded with approximately 200 ng genomic DNA, equivalent to roughly 30,000 T cell genomes. Purified libraries were quantified with a Qubit 3.0 fluorometer, sized on a Bioanalyzer 2100, and re-quantified with the KAPA Library Quantification kit. Each immunoSEQ 96-well plate was sequenced on its own single-read 150-cycle Illumina NextSeq 550 flow cell. As for the authors' bioinformatics: Because the immunoSEQ output held only junctional sequences and lacked quality scores, the filtering could not match the filtering applied to full-length reads. Sequences were annotated with PyIR, a Python wrapper for IgBLAST v1.9, using IMGT germline references to assign V/J genes and CDR3. Reads were filtered out if the reads had weak V/J assignments (E-value above 1e-6), no CDR3, stop codons, out-of-frame junctions, or ambiguous translated residues. V3J clonotypes were defined by identical inferred V gene, J gene, and CDR3 amino acid sequence. To compute the percentage overlap between repertoires, the number of shared unique clonotypes was divided by the size of the smaller repertoire. RTK rarefaction, the Chao1 estimator, and Recon v2.1 estimates of unobserved clonotypes were used to assess repertoire richness. Generation probabilities were computed with OLGA for all TCRbeta clonotypes obtained by the gDNA method from several donors. In TCRdb, the immuneACCESS table is reduced to in-frame sequences with V and J assigned. These tables do not hold every clone; where another copy was compared, an unresolved V gene accounts for under half, and the others remain unexplained. For V, J and clone size, that table is used; D and trimming come from the DNA. A total of millions of clones appear in this sample, approximately 94% of them only once. The ten most abundant clones make up around 0.15% of the sample.

Findings and caveats that apply to the study as a whole: Sampling was limited to blood, and TCR repertoires in tissue likely differ from TCR repertoires in blood. Rarefaction of sorted-subset datasets indicated incomplete sequencing despite the large sequencing depth. Because the study included only a small number of donors, the genetic and exposure-history diversity represented was limited. When a handful of donors were compared, the shared fraction of clonotypes was about 5% for naive CD4, about 4% for naive CD8, more than 2% for memory CD4, and 0.4% for memory CD8. Higher generation probabilities were observed for clonotypes shared by all four sorted-subset donors than for non-shared clonotypes. Based on pairwise subsampling, the degree of clonotype sharing among donors was expected to be affected by sequencing depth. Naive subsets generally had larger estimated clonotype richness than memory subsets.

Healthy HIV-negative adults with no recently reported acute infections or vaccinations were included as donors. Every donor was a Caucasian adult living in Nashville, Tennessee, USA. CD4+ T cells were enriched by magnetic negative selection, after which naive cells were positively selected on CD45RA and the negative fraction was taken as the memory subset. After blood collection by leukapheresis, PBMCs were isolated using Ficoll-Histopaque density gradient centrifugation and then cryopreserved in the vapor phase of liquid nitrogen. Analytical flow cytometry was used to check the purity and quantity of each magnetically sorted T cell population. From each sorted fraction, genomic DNA was isolated and quantified by UV absorbance on a Nanodrop 2000c. Remarks on this clone: It has no known antigen specificity. No quality values exist for individual bases; no much larger clone is one base distant.

Including cysteine and phenylalanine, the CDR3 has 15 amino acids. Only CDR3 DNA is held: 45 bases, read in frame from base 1. The junction carries 10 bases between V and J, which are trimmed by 1 base and 0 bases respectively. Sequences SEHNR (CDR1) and FQNEAQ (CDR2) are obtained from the germline V gene (reference sequence). Sequencing was done on a sample of naive CD4+ T cells sorted from blood. The sample's cell subset or site label, in plain terms: CD45RA+ positively selected. Recombination connected TRBV7-9 to TRBJ2-7; the D segment may tentatively be TRBD1 or TRBD2, each giving 5 matched bases. The clonotype comes from a man aged 18 to 30 in good health. The DNA is TGTGCCAGCAGCTTAGGGGACCCTAGCTCCTACGAGCAGTACTTC. Its protein is CASSLGDPSSYEQYF.